This T cell receptor (beta chain) was identified in a study of T cell responses to AZD1222 COVID-19 vaccine. Whole-study findings and limits: AZD1222 recipients seropositive at baseline numbered only 5 to 7.

Produced via immunoSEQ multiplex PCR; TCRdb's table is partial and in-frame only. The top ten hold about 3.6% of the sample, which has approximately 140,000 clones, about 92% seen once. About this clone: The target antigen is unknown.

V was clipped by 4 bases and J by 4 bases; unmatched bases: 13. In germline, CDR1 is MNHNS, CDR2 SASEGT. This CDR3 is built from 18 residues. Specimen: peripheral blood, collected 28 days after the second AZD1222 dose. This sequence was found in an adult who received the AZD1222 COVID-19 vaccine. The rearrangement links TRBV6-1 to TRBJ2-1; 10 bases fit TRBD2. Here the CDR3 DNA reads TGTGCCAGCAGTGGTGGGGCTCTAGCGGGAGTAGGTTACAATGAGCAGTTCTTC. Translated: CASSGGALAGVGYNEQFF.